Presented here are 26 T cell receptor beta chains from one specimen sequenced in a study of control samples from healthy donors and cancer patients (dated by TCRdb to the early 2020s). The library was obtained by the immunoSEQ multiplex PCR assay. What TCRdb holds here is the immuneACCESS table cut down to in-frame rearrangements. Part of the clones is not present; checked against another copy, under half of the missing clones reflect an unresolved V gene, and the others are unexplained. The sample contains 80,000 to 85,000 clones, 70% to 90% of them found a single time. The ten largest clones add up to more than 5.5% of the sample. Sequencing used blood. The receptors were sampled from a woman aged 45 to 65 in good health.

Remarks on this clone: Other DNA sequences in the same sample also yield this CDR3. The chain carries TRBV21-1 and TRBJ1-2; TRBD1, the table's D call, lacks a check against the DNA. TRBV21-1 is a pseudogene segment. The CDR3 is 16 amino acids. Here the CDR3 DNA reads TGTGCCAGTGGCCCGGCAGGGGTTCTGACGGTCTATGGCTACACCTTC. This translates into CASGPAGVLTVYGYTF.

CDR3 sequence: CAIRPLEGKGLNTEAFF. The CDR3, as DNA: TGTGCCATCAGGCCACTAGAGGGAAAGGGGCTTAACACTGAAGCTTTCTTT. The V and J genes are TRBV10-3 and TRBJ1-1, with a possible D match to TRBD1 (5 bases). Germline CDR1 ENHRY, CDR2 SYGVKD. V lost 6 bases to trimming and J lost 2 bases, with 22 bases between them. This CDR3 comprises 17 residues.

The CDR3 here is CASSISPAGAIGAASGANVLTF. CDR3 bases: TGTGCCAGTAGTATTTCTCCCGCAGGGGCGATAGGGGCAGCCTCTGGGGCCAACGTCCTGACTTTC. This chain links TRBV19 with TRBJ2-6; tentatively, D is TRBD1 (6 bases). The CDR3 consists of 22 residues. Per the germline V gene, CDR1 is LNHDA and CDR2 is SQIVND (reference sequence). Trimming removed 3 bases from V and 0 bases from J, with 27 bases in between.

V gene TRBV24-1 combines with J gene TRBJ2-1, with D possibly TRBD1 on 5 matching bases. V gave up 4 bases and J gave up 1 base, with 7 bases separating them. Looked up from germline, CDR1 is KGHDR and CDR2 is SFDVKD. The CDR3 extends over 14 amino acids. The CDR3 nucleotides are TGTGCCACCAGTGACACAGGATCCTACAATGAGCAGTTCTTC. Its protein product is CATSDTGSYNEQFF.

This rearrangement joins TRBV6-1 to TRBJ2-5; D may be TRBD1 (5 bases). The ends were cut back, 2 bases at V and 0 bases at J, with 22 bases in the middle. The V gene's germline CDR1 is MNHNS and CDR2 SASEGT. This CDR3 is 19 amino acids long. This CDR3 is CASSELFGPTVRYQETQYF. CDR3 in DNA: TGTGCCAGCAGTGAATTATTCGGGCCGACAGTTAGGTACCAAGAGACCCAGTACTTC.

This clone has a single count. This rearrangement joins TRBV6-5 to TRBJ2-4, with TRBD1 as a possible D gene (6 bases). From germline, CDR1 is MNHEY and CDR2 SVGAGI. The CDR3 sequence is 12 residues long. With 8 bases removed from V and 8 bases from J, the gap between germline ends came to 13 bases. The CDR3 loop is CASVSQGDIQYF. The CDR3 nucleotides read TGTGCCAGCGTCTCACAGGGAGACATTCAGTACTTC.

The chain has TRBV5-1 and TRBJ2-6, with unresolved D. From germline, CDR1 is SGHRS and CDR2 YFSETQ. This CDR3 is 12 amino acids long. Trimming left V 4 bases short and J 2 bases short, with 1 base between. As DNA, the CDR3 is TGCGCCAGCAGCGCTGGGGCCAACGTCCTGACTTTC. Translation: CASSAGANVLTF.

The chain uses TRBV5-4 and TRBJ1-2, with no clear D. This CDR3 is 12 amino acids long. In germline, CDR1 is SGHNT, CDR2 YYREEE (reference sequence). Between the trimmed V and J ends, which lost 0 bases and 8 bases, there was a span of 8 bases. This CDR3 reads CASSLDREGYTF. In DNA, the CDR3 is TGTGCCAGCAGCTTGGACAGAGAAGGCTACACCTTC.

V is TRBV21-1 and J is TRBJ1-2; the D call in the table, TRBD1, was not verified against the DNA. TRBV21-1 is labeled a pseudogene. The CDR3 covers 14 residues. The CDR3 bases are TGTGCCAGCAGCAAGCCAGGGGATAGGTATGGCTACACCTTC. Protein: CASSKPGDRYGYTF.

V gene TRBV7-8 combines with J gene TRBJ1-3; weak D call: TRBD1 (5 bases). This CDR3 has 15 residues. Trimming stripped 5 bases from V and 0 bases from J, with 11 bases between. The germline V gene has CDR1 SGHVS and CDR2 FQNEAQ. The CDR3 DNA reads TGTGCCAGCAGCCCGCGGGGGGACTCTGGAAACACCATATATTTT. As protein: CASSPRGDSGNTIYF.

The chain joins TRBV30 to TRBJ1-1; D is undetermined. Germline lookup yields CDR1 GTSNPN and CDR2 SVGIG (reference sequence). This CDR3 region has 15 residues. Trimming took 2 bases from V and 1 from J, leaving 14 bases between them. This CDR3 is CAWSFGLSGNTEAFF. Written as DNA, the CDR3 is TGTGCCTGGAGTTTTGGGTTGAGTGGGAACACTGAAGCTTTCTTT.

This chain connects TRBV18 to TRBJ2-3; 9 nucleotides match TRBD1. The V and J ends lost 5 bases and 3 bases, in that order; junction bases with no gene match: 6. From germline, CDR1 is KGHSH and CDR2 LQKENI. The CDR3 totals 15 residues. The CDR3 region has the DNA TGTGCCAGCTCAGAGAACAGGGGGCAAACAGATACGCAGTATTTT. Translating gives CASSENRGQTDTQYF.

CDR3 nucleotides: TGTGCCAGCAGCCCAGGGACAGCTCCTAATGAAAAACTGTTTTTT. Its protein is CASSPGTAPNEKLFF. The rearrangement links TRBV9 to TRBJ1-4; 7 nucleotides line up with TRBD1. This CDR3 region has 15 residues. Trimming removed 4 bases from V and 3 bases from J; junction bases left unmatched: 6. Germline V gives CDR1 SGDLS, CDR2 YYNGEE.

The gene calls are TRBV19 and TRBJ1-2; 8 positions agree with TRBD1. CDR3 length: 12 amino acids. J lost 6 bases, V lost 6 bases, and 3 bases had no gene match. Germline values: CDR1 LNHDA, CDR2 SQIVND (reference sequence). CDR3 residues: CASSWTGNGYTF. The CDR3 nucleotides read TGTGCCAGTAGCTGGACAGGGAATGGCTACACCTTC.

This sequence joins TRBV6-5 and TRBJ1-1; perhaps TRBD1 as D (5 bases). The CDR3 has 13 amino acids. The germline V gene has CDR1 MNHEY and CDR2 SVGAGI. V lost 7 bases and J 8 bases, leaving 17 bases between the germline ends. DNA of the CDR3: TGTGCCAGCACCGGGACCGCCTATTCCGAAGCTTTCTTT. This encodes CASTGTAYSEAFF.

The gene calls are TRBV3-1 (or the pseudogene TRBV3-2) and TRBJ2-3, with 10 bases lining up with TRBD2. This CDR3 contains 16 residues. Germline CDR1 LGHDT, CDR2 YNNKEL (reference sequence). V lost 4 bases to trimming and J lost 0 bases; unmatched junction nucleotides: 4. The CDR3 spells CASSPFSGGSTDTQYF. The CDR3, as DNA: TGTGCCAGCAGCCCCTTTAGCGGGGGGAGCACAGATACGCAGTATTTT.

V gene TRBV30 combines with J gene TRBJ1-3; 7 bases are shared with TRBD1. This CDR3 has 13 amino acids. The V and J ends lost 5 bases and 4 bases, in that order; junction bases with no gene match: 5. Germline lookup yields CDR1 GTSNPN and CDR2 SVGIG (reference sequence). CDR3 nucleotides: TGTGCCTGGGGAAGGGGGCTCGGAAACACCATATATTTT. Translating it yields CAWGRGLGNTIYF.

The V and J genes are TRBV20-1 and TRBJ1-1; unclear D gene. This CDR3 spans 11 amino acids. Trimming left V 1 base short and J 7 bases short, with 7 bases between. Looked up from germline, CDR1 is DFQATT and CDR2 is SNEGSKA (reference sequence). Written as DNA, the CDR3 is TGCAGTGCTAGAGCAACGAATGAAGCTTTCTTT. Protein: CSARATNEAFF.

This clone was seen a handful of times. The V and J genes are TRBV7-9 and TRBJ1-6; tentative D call: TRBD1 (6 bases). Germline V lookup: CDR1 SEHNR, CDR2 FQNEAQ (reference sequence). V was cut by 5 bases and J by 7 bases, with 18 bases left in between. The CDR3 sequence is 16 residues long. CDR3 in DNA: TGTGCCAGCAGCCCCCTCGGACAGAACTCAAATTCACCCCTCCACTTT. Amino acid sequence: CASSPLGQNSNSPLHF.

This clone was seen only once. The chain recombines TRBV3-1 (or the pseudogene TRBV3-2) with TRBJ2-3, with 7 bases lining up with TRBD2. The length of the CDR3 is 16 residues. The J segment lost 5 bases and the V segment lost 4 bases, leaving 12 bases of the junction unmatched. Germline values: CDR1 LGHDT, CDR2 YNNKEL (reference sequence). CDR3 DNA sequence: TGTGCCAGCAGCCCGGGAAGCGGCGGGGGTTTAGATACGCAGTATTTT. Protein product: CASSPGSGGGLDTQYF.

The chain links TRBV5-1 to TRBJ2-3; the match to TRBD1 covers 11 bases. V shed 4 bases and J 3 bases; nucleotides not matched to a gene: 7. The CDR3 loop spans 16 amino acids. CDR1 is SGHRS and CDR2 is YFSETQ in the germline V gene. The CDR3 spells CASSTPGTGGTDTQYF. In DNA, the CDR3 is TGCGCCAGCAGCACCCCCGGGACAGGGGGGACAGATACGCAGTATTTT.

V gene TRBV20-1 combines with J gene TRBJ2-1, with no clear D. With 7 bases removed from V and 10 bases from J, the gap between germline ends came to 11 bases. Germline V lookup: CDR1 DFQATT, CDR2 SNEGSKA (reference sequence). The CDR3 loop spans 10 amino acids. The DNA of the CDR3 is TGCAGTGGTCTGGGAAGGGAGCAGTTCTTC. Its translation: CSGLGREQFF.

The chain recombines TRBV30 with TRBJ2-1; D gene uncertain. Looked up from germline, CDR1 is GTSNPN and CDR2 is SVGIG (reference sequence). The CDR3 contains 12 residues. Trimming took off 3 bases at V and 5 bases at J, with 8 bases between the two ends. CDR3 DNA: TGTGCCTGGAGGGTGAGAGACAATGAGCAGTTCTTC. Translating it yields CAWRVRDNEQFF.

The chain carries TRBV5-1 and TRBJ2-7; no firm D call. The germline V and J ends were trimmed by 3 bases and 0 bases, with 7 bases remaining between them. The CDR3 extends over 13 amino acids. CDR1 and CDR2 from the germline V gene are SGHRS and YFSETQ. The CDR3 DNA follows: TGCGCCAGCAGCTCGGCGGCCTCCTACGAGCAGTACTTC. Translated, it gives CASSSAASYEQYF.

This clone was recorded only once. The rearrangement uses TRBV5-1 and TRBJ2-7; 7 bases are shared with TRBD1. The junction had 8 bases not matched to a gene; V was cut back by 5 bases and J by 3 bases. CDR1 and CDR2 (germline): SGHRS, YFSETQ. The CDR3 is 14 residues long. As DNA, the CDR3 is TGCGCCAGCAGTTTCGGACAGGTCATCTACGAGCAGTACTTC. Translation gives CASSFGQVIYEQYF.

In DNA, the CDR3 is TGTGCCAGCAGAACATCAGCCACAGATACGCAGTATTTT. It specifies CASRTSATDTQYF. This chain links TRBV12-3 or TRBV12-4 with TRBJ2-3, with no clear D. Deletions cut 6 bases from V and 2 bases from J, with 9 bases between. This CDR3 is built from 13 residues.